This T cell receptor (beta chain) was sequenced in a study of CD4 T cells in relation to SARS-CoV-2 and coronaviruses. Study background: PBMCs were cultured with antigen for roughly 10 days before TCR beta sequencing.

Generated by immunoSEQ multiplex PCR, the TCRdb table keeps only in-frame clones and is missing some. The sample includes approximately 30,000 clones, about 79% of them seen just once. Before the COVID-19 pandemic, during about 2010-2018, CD4+ T cells were taken from unexposed donors. Isolation of CD4+ T cells took place after about 10 days in culture. As cell numbers allowed, unexposed-donor CD4+ T cells faced SARS-CoV-2 S/N and four cold-coronavirus spikes. In the case of this clone: What it binds is not known.

Study-wide results and caveats: Pre-pandemic and post-infection samples never came from the same donor. No crossreactivity against non-spike viral proteins was tested here.

Sequenced input: CD4+ T cells from PBMCs, cultured in vitro. This TCR came from a human donor in good health.

The CDR3 nucleotides are TGCGCCAGCAGCTTGGTCTATGAGTCCTACGAGCAGTACTTC. This translates into CASSLVYESYEQYF. The gene calls are TRBV5-1 and TRBJ2-7; D gene uncertain. Germline V gene data show CDR1 as SGHRS and CDR2 as YFSETQ. The CDR3 is 14 amino acids. V was cut by 0 bases and J by 1 base, with 8 bases left in between.